This is a list of T cell receptor beta chains from one sample in a study of T-cell reconstitution after alpha-beta-depleted transplantation in children. MiXCR was run by TCRdb on the PCR reads, yielding one entry per CDR3 protein. This sample has 750,000 to 950,000 distinct CDR3 sequences, with under 20% found just once. The sample here was PBMCs, mostly from graft donor cells, taken 360 days after TCRalphabeta/CD19-depleted stem cell transplant. These receptors were obtained from a male patient under 18 who had a stem cell transplant for acute lymphoblastic leukemia, so the T cells may come from the graft donor. Both conserved end residues are part of each CDR3. A D gene is named only where the DNA matches it firmly. Clone size appears in some rows only: once, few, many, or a class for an expanded clone.

j_call d_call clone_size v_call cdr3_nt cdr3_aa
TRBJ2-5 TRBD1 . TRBV27 TGTGCCTCCAGGGGGCGCCGGGAGACCCAGTACTTC CASRGRRETQYF
TRBJ1-1 TRBD1 . TRBV29-1 TGCAGCGTTTCTATCCGCCCGGGACAGGGAATTACGAACACTGAAGCTTTCTTT CSVSIRPGQGITNTEAFF
TRBJ2-2 . . TRBV20-1 TGCAGTGCTAGAAGCAGGGTGGGCACCGGGGAGCTGTTTTTT CSARSRVGTGELFF
TRBJ2-1 . . TRBV28 TGTGCCAGCAGTTCCCTCGACTTCATCCGCTCCTACAATGAGCAGTTCTTC CASSSLDFIRSYNEQFF
TRBJ2-2 . . TRBV5-1 TGCGCCAGCAGCTCCTATTTCACGGGGACCGGGGAGCTGTTTTTT CASSSYFTGTGELFF
TRBJ2-7 . . TRBV7-8 TGTGCCAGCAGCTTAGCGGTTAGCGGATACGAGCAGTACTTC CASSLAVSGYEQYF
TRBJ2-4 . . TRBV4-1 TGCGCCAGCAGCCAAGATTGGGAGGGGGCCTCCTTTATCTTAAACATTCAGTACTTC CASSQDWEGASFILNIQYF
TRBJ2-7 TRBD2 . TRBV6-1 TGTGCCAGCAGCCCAGGACTAGCGGGAGGGTATTACGAGCAGTACTTC CASSPGLAGGYYEQYF
TRBJ2-3 . few TRBV15 TGTGCCACCAGCAGAGATCCCCATAGGGCGAGGACCTTCACAGATACGCAGTATTTT CATSRDPHRARTFTDTQYF
TRBJ2-3 TRBD2 few TRBV5-1 TGCGCCAGCAGCCCGAAAGTTGGAGCGGGAGATCTCTCAGATACGCAGTATTTT CASSPKVGAGDLSDTQYF
TRBJ2-3 . . TRBV7-6 TGTGCCAGCAGCTTAGGGACAGTCTCTAGGACAGATACGCAGTATTTT CASSLGTVSRTDTQYF
TRBJ2-7 TRBD2 many TRBV12-3/TRBV12-4 TGTGCCAGCAGCCGGACTAGAGGAGTTTACGAGCAGTACTTC CASSRTRGVYEQYF
TRBJ2-5 . . TRBV4-1 TGCGCCAGCAGCCAAGACCCGGCCCGAGCGGGAGAGACCCAGTACTTC CASSQDPARAGETQYF
TRBJ2-6 . few TRBV6-1 TGTGCCAGCAGTACCGGGGACGACACCTCTGGGGCCAACGTCCTGACTTTC CASSTGDDTSGANVLTF
TRBJ2-3 . . TRBV12-3/TRBV12-4 TGTGCCAGCAGGTCTACAGCGAGCACAGATACGCAGTATTTT CASRSTASTDTQYF
TRBJ2-3 . few TRBV20-1 TGCAGTGCTAGATCTGGACGGAGTCCACCTAGTTGGACGCAGTATTTT CSARSGRSPPSWTQYF
TRBJ2-3 . . TRBV27 TGTGCCAGCAGTCCTAACGGAAGCACAGATACGCAGTATTTT CASSPNGSTDTQYF
TRBJ2-2 TRBD2 once TRBV7-6 TGTGCCAGCAGTTCTCCGGGACTAGCGGACCCCCGCGGCGGGGAGCTGTTTTTT CASSSPGLADPRGGELFF
TRBJ2-1 . few TRBV4-1 TGCGCCAGCAGCCAAGAGGCGGGGCCCTCCTACAATGAGCAGTTCTTC CASSQEAGPSYNEQFF
TRBJ2-3 . many TRBV13 TGTGCCAGCAGCTTCGGAATTACGCAGTATTTT CASSFGITQYF
TRBJ2-5 . once TRBV11-2 TGTGCCAGCAGCTTAGTCCAAGGGGGACGGTCGGAGACCCAGTACTTC CASSLVQGGRSETQYF
TRBJ2-7 . . TRBV20-1 TGCAGTGCTAGGGTTAGCGGCCTCTCCTACGAGCAGTACTTC CSARVSGLSYEQYF
TRBJ2-1 . many TRBV15 TGTGCCACCAGCAGAGATTCCCCCTACAATGAGCAGTTCTTC CATSRDSPYNEQFF
TRBJ2-1 . many TRBV9 TGTGCCAGCAGCGTAGTGCCCGGGGTTGAGCAGTTCTTC CASSVVPGVEQFF
TRBJ2-1 . many TRBV10-3 TGTGCCATCAGTCCGGGACCCTACAATGAGCAGTTCTTC CAISPGPYNEQFF
TRBJ2-3 TRBD1 many TRBV7-6 TGTGCCAGCAGCACGGGACAGGGATTTGCAGATACGCAGTATTTT CASSTGQGFADTQYF
TRBJ2-7 TRBD1 . TRBV4-1 TGCGCCAGCAGCCAAGGGAGGGGACAGGGGCCCAGGAGCTCCTACGAGCAGTACTTC CASSQGRGQGPRSSYEQYF
TRBJ1-6 TRBD1 . TRBV20-1 TGCTGTGCTAGAGAGTGGGGACAGGGGGATAATTCACCCCTCCACTTT CCAREWGQGDNSPLHF
TRBJ1-5 . few TRBV12-3/TRBV12-4 TGTGCCAGCAGTCTCTCACCTCAGGCGGGCAATCAGCCCCAGCATTTT CASSLSPQAGNQPQHF
TRBJ1-1 . . TRBV12-3/TRBV12-4 TGTGCCAGCAGTTTTTACCGAAAAGCTTTCTTT CASSFYRKAFF
TRBJ2-1 TRBD2 many TRBV5-1 TGCGCCAGCCACCTCAGAGCGGGAGCCTACAATGAGCAGTTCTTC CASHLRAGAYNEQFF
TRBJ2-1 . few TRBV14 TGTGCCAGCAGCCAGATCAGCGGCTCCTACAATGAGCAGTTCTTC CASSQISGSYNEQFF
TRBJ2-7 TRBD2 few TRBV6-5 TGTGCCAGCAGTTCTAGCGGGAACGAGCAGTACTTC CASSSSGNEQYF
TRBJ2-5 TRBD2 . TRBV4-1 TGCGCCAGCAGCCCGCTGACTAGCGGGAGGGCCGGTACCCAGTACTTC CASSPLTSGRAGTQYF
TRBJ2-1 . . TRBV7-3 TGTGCCAGCAGCCCCCAAGGGGGGGCCGGTGAGCAGTTCTTC CASSPQGGAGEQFF
TRBJ2-3 TRBD1 . TRBV6-1 TGTGCCAGCAGTACGGACAGGGTTGCAGGGACAGATACGCAGTATTTT CASSTDRVAGTDTQYF
TRBJ2-7 TRBD2 many TRBV9 TGTGCCAGCAGCGAGGGACTAGCGGATTCCTACGAGCAGTACTTC CASSEGLADSYEQYF
TRBJ2-7 TRBD2 few TRBV2 TGTGCCAGCATCCGAGCGGGAGGATACGAGCAGTACTTC CASIRAGGYEQYF
TRBJ2-1 TRBD2 . TRBV7-3 TGTGCCAGCAGCTTAGTCCTAGCGGGAGCTGGTGAGCAGTTCTTC CASSLVLAGAGEQFF
TRBJ2-1 . few TRBV11-2 TGTGCCAGCAGCAAAGTACGCAATGAGCAGTTCTTC CASSKVRNEQFF
TRBJ1-2 . few TRBV5-1 TGCGCCAGCAGCTTTCCGACGGGGGCCCTCAATGGCTACACCTTC CASSFPTGALNGYTF
TRBJ2-4 . few TRBV6-2/TRBV6-3 TGTGCCAGCAGTGGCAGTTTAGCCAAAAACATTCAGTACTTC CASSGSLAKNIQYF
TRBJ2-5 TRBD2 . TRBV5-6 TGTGCCAGCAGCTTCGGGGCGGGAGCCGTACAAGAGACCCAGTACTTC CASSFGAGAVQETQYF
TRBJ2-4 TRBD2 few TRBV20-1 TGCAGTGCTATTACTAGCGGGAGCGGGGACATTCAGTACTTC CSAITSGSGDIQYF
TRBJ2-7 . . TRBV7-3 TGTGCCAGCAGCGCACTAGGGGCAGTCCAGTACTTC CASSALGAVQYF
TRBJ2-3 . few TRBV6-2/TRBV6-3 TGTGCCAGCACCCCTGGCGGTTGGACCCACCTTCCCAACGGCCCAGATACGCAGTATTTT CASTPGGWTHLPNGPDTQYF
TRBJ1-2 . many TRBV7-9 TGTGCCAGCAGCTTAGCCAGCTATGGCTACACCTTC CASSLASYGYTF
TRBJ1-1 . few TRBV20-1 TGCAGTGCACCAAGGGACTGGACTGAAGCTTTCTTT CSAPRDWTEAFF
TRBJ2-5 TRBD2 . TRBV4-1 TGCGCCAGCAGCCAAGGGCCTTGGACTAGTCAAGAGACCCAGTACTTC CASSQGPWTSQETQYF
TRBJ2-3 TRBD2 . TRBV20-1 TGCAGTGCTAGACTGGCGGGGGGATTCACAGATACGCAGTATTTT CSARLAGGFTDTQYF
TRBJ1-6 . . TRBV5-1 TGCGCCAGCAGCTTGCCCGGGGATTCACCCCTCCACTTT CASSLPGDSPLHF
TRBJ1-1 . few TRBV28 TGTGCCAGCAGTTTGGTCGACAGAGTTCGGGGAGCTTTCTTT CASSLVDRVRGAFF